This TCR beta chain came from a study of HIV-infected patients and healthy controls. All unsorted peripheral T cells were captured because whole blood was used without fractionation. Alpha and beta constant-region primers primed reverse transcription of around 500 ng RNA. Alpha and beta chain libraries were made separately by chain-specific third strand synthesis with multiplexing indices. TCRdb called the 5' RACE reads again in MiXCR, with one record for every CDR3 protein. The repertoire has about 17,000 distinct CDR3 sequences, approximately 5.8% of them found once; the top ten carry 1.9%. This clonotype was seen at least ten times. Germline loops: CDR1 SGHAT, CDR2 FQNNGV. After removal of 6 bases from V and 0 bases from J, the junction contained 14 bases not matched to a gene. This CDR3 spans 18 amino acids.

The origin of this receptor is an adult in good health. Source material: blood. The rearrangement uses TRBV11-2 and TRBJ1-5, with 7 bases that match TRBD1. The chain's CDR3 is CASSCRDREPYSNQPQHF. The CDR3 DNA sequence: TGTGCCAGCAGTTGCCGGGACAGAGAGCCTTATAGCAATCAGCCCCAGCATTTT.